Listed here is a single T cell receptor beta chain. The target antigen is unknown. Profiled with immunoSEQ multiplex PCR; TCRdb holds only in-frame clones, not every one. The sample contains about 440,000 clones, roughly nine tenths of which appear only once. The data belong to a study of Ad26.COV2.S vaccination and SARS-CoV-2 variants. Whole-study context: The authors gave Ad26.COV2.S intramuscularly, either once or twice 56 days apart. Study results and caveats: Reportedly, spike-specific CD8+ and CD4+ T cell responses achieved substantial breadth once vaccination had taken place.

The CDR3 is made up of 15 amino acids. Germline CDR1 reads LGHDT; CDR2 reads YNNKEL (reference sequence). Trimming removed 0 bases from V and 7 bases from J, with 12 bases in between. Treatment: roughly 18 received Ad26.COV2.S at low or high dose, single or two shots; 5 received placebo; per-sample allocation not given. Material that was analyzed had been drawn on day 63 after the first vaccine or placebo injection. The sample came from a Boston adult aged 18-55 years. The clonotype originates from a person between 18 and 65 years old who received the Ad26.COV2.S COVID-19 vaccine or a placebo. Material: peripheral blood, obtained in a trial of Ad26.COV2.S vaccine versus placebo. The J gene is TRBJ1-4, the V gene TRBV3-1 (or the pseudogene TRBV3-2); D is perhaps TRBD1 (6 bases). The CDR3 sequence is CASSQDYRVREKLFF. The CDR3 DNA sequence: TGTGCCAGCAGCCAAGATTACAGGGTACGTGAAAAACTGTTTTTT.